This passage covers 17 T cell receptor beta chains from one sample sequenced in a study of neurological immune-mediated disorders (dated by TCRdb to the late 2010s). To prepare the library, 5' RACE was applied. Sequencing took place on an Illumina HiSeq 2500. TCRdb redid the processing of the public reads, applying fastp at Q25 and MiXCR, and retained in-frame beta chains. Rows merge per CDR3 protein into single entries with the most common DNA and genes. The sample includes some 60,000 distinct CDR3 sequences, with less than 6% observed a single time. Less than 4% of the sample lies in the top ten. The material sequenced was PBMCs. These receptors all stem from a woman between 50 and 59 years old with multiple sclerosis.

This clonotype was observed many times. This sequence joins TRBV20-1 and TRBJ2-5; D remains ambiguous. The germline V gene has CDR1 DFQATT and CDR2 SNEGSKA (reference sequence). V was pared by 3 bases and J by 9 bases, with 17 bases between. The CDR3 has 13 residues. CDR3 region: CSARTSRTPAQYF. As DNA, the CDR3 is TGCAGTGCTAGGACCTCAAGAACCCCGGCCCAGTACTTC.

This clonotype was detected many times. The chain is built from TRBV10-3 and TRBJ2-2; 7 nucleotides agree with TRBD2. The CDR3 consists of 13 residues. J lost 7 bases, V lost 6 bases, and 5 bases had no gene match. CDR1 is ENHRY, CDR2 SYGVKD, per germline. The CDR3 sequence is CAIRGLSGGELFF. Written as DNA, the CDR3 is TGTGCCATCAGGGGACTATCGGGCGGGGAGCTGTTTTTT.

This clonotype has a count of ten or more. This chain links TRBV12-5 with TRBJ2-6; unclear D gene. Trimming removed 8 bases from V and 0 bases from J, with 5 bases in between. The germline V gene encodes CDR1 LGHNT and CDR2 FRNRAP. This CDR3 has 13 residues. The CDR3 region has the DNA TGTGCTAGTTTAAACTCTGGGGCCAACGTCCTGACTTTC. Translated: CASLNSGANVLTF. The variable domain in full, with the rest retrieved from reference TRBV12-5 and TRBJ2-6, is DARVTQTPRHKVTEMGQEVTMRCQPILGHNTVFWYRQTMMQGLELLAYFRNRAPLDDSGMPKDRFSAEMPDATLATLKIQPSEPRDSAVYFCASLNSGANVLTFGAGSRLTVL.

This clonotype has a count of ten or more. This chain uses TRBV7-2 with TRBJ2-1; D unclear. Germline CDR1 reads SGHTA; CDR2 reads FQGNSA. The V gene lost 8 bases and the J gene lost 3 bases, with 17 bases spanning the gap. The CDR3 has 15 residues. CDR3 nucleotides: TGTGCCAGCCCCTGGGCCACCATAAACTACAATGAGCAGTTCTTC. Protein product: CASPWATINYNEQFF.

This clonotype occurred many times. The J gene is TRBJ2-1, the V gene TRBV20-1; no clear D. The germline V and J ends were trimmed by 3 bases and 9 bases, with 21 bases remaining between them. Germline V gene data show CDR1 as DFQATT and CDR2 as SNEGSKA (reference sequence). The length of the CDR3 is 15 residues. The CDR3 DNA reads TGCAGTGCTAGGGCCCCGTATCAGAGGCTGGGTGAGCAGTTCTTC. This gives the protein CSARAPYQRLGEQFF.

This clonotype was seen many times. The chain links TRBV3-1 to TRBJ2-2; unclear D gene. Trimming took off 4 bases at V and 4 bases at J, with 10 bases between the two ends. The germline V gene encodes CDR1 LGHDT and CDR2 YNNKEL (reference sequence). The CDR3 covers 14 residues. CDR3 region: CASSLPEGTGELFF. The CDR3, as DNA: TGTGCCAGCAGCCTCCCTGAAGGCACCGGGGAGCTGTTTTTT.

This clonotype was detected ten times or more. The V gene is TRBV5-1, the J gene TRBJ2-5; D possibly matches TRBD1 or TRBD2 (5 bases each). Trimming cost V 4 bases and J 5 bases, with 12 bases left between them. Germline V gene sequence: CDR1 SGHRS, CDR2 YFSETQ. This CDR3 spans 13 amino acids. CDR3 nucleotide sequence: TGCGCCAGCAGCCGGGACCTGGGGGAGACCCAGTACTTC. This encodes CASSRDLGETQYF.

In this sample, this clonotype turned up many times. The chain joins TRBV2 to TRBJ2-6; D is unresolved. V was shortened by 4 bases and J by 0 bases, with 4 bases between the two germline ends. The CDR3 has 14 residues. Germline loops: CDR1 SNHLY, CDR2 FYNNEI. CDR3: CASSAPSGANVLTF. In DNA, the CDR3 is TGTGCCAGCAGTGCCCCCTCTGGGGCCAACGTCCTGACTTTC.

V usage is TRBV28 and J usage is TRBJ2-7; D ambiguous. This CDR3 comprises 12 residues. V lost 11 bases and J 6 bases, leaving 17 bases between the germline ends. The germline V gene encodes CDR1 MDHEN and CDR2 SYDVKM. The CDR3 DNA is TGTGCCTCGGCAGGAATCTTGAGCGAGCAGTACGTC. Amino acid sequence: CASAGILSEQYV.

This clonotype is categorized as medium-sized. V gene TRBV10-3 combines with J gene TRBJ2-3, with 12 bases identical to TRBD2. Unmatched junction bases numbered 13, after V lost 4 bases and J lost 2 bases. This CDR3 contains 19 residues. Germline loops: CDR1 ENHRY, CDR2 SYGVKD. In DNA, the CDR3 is TGTGCCATCAGTGTTGGGGAAGGACTAGCGGGGCCCAACACAGATACGCAGTATTTT. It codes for CAISVGEGLAGPNTDTQYF.

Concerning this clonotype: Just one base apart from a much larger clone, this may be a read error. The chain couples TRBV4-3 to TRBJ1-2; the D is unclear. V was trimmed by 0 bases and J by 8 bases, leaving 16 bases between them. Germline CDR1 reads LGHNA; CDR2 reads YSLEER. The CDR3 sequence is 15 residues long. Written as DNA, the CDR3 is TGCGCCAGCAGCCAAGAGGGAGTTGCAAGGCAAGGCTACACCTTC. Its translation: CASSQEGVARQGYTF.

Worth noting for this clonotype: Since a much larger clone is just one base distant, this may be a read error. CDR3: CASSPGTGIQPQNF. The CDR3 DNA is TGCGCCAGCAGTCCCGGGACAGGGATTCAGCCCCAGAATTTT. The chain joins TRBV5-1 to TRBJ1-5, with 9 bases fitting TRBD1. In germline, CDR1 is SGHRS, CDR2 YFSETQ. The CDR3 is made up of 14 amino acids.

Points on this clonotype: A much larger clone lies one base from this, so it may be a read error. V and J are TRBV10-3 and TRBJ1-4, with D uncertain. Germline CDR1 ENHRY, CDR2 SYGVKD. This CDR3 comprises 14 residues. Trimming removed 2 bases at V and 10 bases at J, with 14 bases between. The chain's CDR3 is CAISEGKGGGKLFF. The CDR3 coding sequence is TGTGCCATCAGTGAGGGGAAAGGTGGAGGAAAACTGTTTTTT.

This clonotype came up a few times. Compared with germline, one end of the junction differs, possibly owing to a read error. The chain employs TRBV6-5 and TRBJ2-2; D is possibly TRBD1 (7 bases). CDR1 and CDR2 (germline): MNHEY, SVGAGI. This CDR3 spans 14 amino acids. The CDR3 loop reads CASSYAGPRGEPFF. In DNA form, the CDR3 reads TGTGCCAGCAGTTATGCGGGGCCCAGGGGGGAGCCGTTTTTT.

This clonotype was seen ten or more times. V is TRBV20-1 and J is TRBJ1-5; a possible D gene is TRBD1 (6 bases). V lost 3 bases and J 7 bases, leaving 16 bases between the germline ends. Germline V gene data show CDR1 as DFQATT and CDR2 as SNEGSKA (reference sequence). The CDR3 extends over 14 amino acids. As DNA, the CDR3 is TGCAGTGCTAGTTGGGGGGGCGCGTTCCAGCCCCAGCATTTT. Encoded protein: CSASWGGAFQPQHF.

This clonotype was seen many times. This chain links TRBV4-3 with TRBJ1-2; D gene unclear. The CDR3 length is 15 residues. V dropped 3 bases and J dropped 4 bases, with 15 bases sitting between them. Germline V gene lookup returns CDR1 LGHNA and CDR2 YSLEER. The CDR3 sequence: CASSQGVEGVYGYTF. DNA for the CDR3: TGCGCCAGCAGCCAGGGCGTGGAGGGAGTCTATGGCTACACCTTC.

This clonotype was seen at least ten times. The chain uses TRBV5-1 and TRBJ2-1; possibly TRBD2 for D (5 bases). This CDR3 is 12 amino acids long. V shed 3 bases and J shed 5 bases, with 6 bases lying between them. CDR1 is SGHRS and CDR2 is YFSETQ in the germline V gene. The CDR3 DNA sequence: TGCGCCAGCAGCTCGGGGAACAATGAGCAGTTCTTC. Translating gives CASSSGNNEQFF.